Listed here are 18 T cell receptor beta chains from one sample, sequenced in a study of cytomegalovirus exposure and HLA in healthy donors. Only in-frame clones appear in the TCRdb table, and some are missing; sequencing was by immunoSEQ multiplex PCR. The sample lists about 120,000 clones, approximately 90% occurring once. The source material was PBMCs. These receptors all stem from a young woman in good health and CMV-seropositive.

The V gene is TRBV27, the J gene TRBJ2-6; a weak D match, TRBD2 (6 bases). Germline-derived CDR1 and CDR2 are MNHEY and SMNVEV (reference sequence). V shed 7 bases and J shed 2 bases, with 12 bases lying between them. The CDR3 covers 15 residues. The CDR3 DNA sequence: TGTGCCAGCACGGAGGGAACGACTGGGGCCAACGTCCTGACTTTC. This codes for CASTEGTTGANVLTF.

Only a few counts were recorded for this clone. Here the CDR3 reads CASSPWTGNTEAFF. The CDR3 DNA reads TGTGCCAGCAGTCCATGGACAGGAAACACTGAAGCTTTCTTT. The genes are TRBV25-1 and TRBJ1-1, with 7 bases lining up with TRBD1. V dropped 5 bases and J dropped 2; count of bases not matched to a gene: 5. Germline CDR1 is MGHDK and CDR2 is SYGVNS. This CDR3 contains 14 residues.

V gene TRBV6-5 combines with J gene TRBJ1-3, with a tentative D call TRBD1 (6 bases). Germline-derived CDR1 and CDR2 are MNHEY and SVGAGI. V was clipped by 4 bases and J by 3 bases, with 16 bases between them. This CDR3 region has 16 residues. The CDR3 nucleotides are TGTGCCAGCAGTTCCGTTGGGGGGGGCGGTGGAAACACCATATATTTT. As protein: CASSSVGGGGGNTIYF.

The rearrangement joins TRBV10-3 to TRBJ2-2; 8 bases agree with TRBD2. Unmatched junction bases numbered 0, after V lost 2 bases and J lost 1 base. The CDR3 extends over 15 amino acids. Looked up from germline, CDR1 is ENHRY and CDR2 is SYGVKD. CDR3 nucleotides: TGTGCCATCAGTGAGACTAGCGGGAACACCGGGGAGCTGTTTTTT. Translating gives CAISETSGNTGELFF.

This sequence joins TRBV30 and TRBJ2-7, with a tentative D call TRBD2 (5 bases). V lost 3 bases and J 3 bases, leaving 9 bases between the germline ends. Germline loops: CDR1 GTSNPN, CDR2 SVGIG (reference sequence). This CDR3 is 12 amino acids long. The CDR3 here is CAWRSGIYEQYF. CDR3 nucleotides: TGTGCCTGGAGATCCGGGATCTACGAGCAGTACTTC.

This CDR3 is CASSPGQNQPQHF. CDR3 in DNA: TGTGCCAGCTCACCGGGACAGAATCAGCCCCAGCATTTT. The chain recombines TRBV18 with TRBJ1-5; 7 bases line up with TRBD1. The V gene's germline CDR1 is KGHSH and CDR2 LQKENI. The junction had 0 bases not matched to a gene; V was cut back by 3 bases and J by 4 bases. The CDR3 sequence is 13 residues long.

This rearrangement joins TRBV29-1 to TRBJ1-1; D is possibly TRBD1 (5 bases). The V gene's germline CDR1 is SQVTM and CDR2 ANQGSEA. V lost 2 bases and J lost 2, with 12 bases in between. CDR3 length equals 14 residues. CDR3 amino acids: CSVERGGANTEAFF. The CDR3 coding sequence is TGCAGCGTTGAAAGGGGAGGGGCAAACACTGAAGCTTTCTTT.

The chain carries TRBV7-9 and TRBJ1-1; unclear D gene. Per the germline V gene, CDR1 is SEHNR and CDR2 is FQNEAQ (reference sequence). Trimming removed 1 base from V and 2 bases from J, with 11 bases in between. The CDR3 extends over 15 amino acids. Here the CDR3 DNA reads TGTGCCAGCAGCTTAGGTTCAGGCCCCAACACTGAAGCTTTCTTT. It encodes CASSLGSGPNTEAFF.

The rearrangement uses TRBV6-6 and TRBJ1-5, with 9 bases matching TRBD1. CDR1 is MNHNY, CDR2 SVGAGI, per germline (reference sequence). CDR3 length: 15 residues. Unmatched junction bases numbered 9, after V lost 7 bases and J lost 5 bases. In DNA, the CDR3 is TGTGCCAGCATCGACGGACAGGGGACAGATCAGCCCCAGCATTTT. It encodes CASIDGQGTDQPQHF.

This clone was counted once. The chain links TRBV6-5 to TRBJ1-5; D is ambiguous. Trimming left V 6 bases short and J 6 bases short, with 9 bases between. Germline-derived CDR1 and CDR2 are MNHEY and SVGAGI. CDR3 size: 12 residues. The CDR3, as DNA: TGTGCCAGCAGCTTCATCGGTCAGCCCCAGCATTTT. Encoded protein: CASSFIGQPQHF.

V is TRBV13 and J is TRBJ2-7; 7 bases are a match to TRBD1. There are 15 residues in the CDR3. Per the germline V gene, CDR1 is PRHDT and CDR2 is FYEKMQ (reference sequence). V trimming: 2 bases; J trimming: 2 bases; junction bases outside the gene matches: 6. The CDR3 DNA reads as TGTGCCAGCAGCTTAAAGTACAGGGGCCCCTACGAGCAGTACTTC. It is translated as CASSLKYRGPYEQYF.

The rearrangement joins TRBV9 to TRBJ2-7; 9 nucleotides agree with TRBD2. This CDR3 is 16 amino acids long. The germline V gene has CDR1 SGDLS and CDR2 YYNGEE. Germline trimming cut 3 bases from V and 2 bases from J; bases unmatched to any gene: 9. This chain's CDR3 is CASSALPLAGAYEQYF. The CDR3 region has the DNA TGTGCCAGCAGCGCACTACCGTTAGCGGGGGCCTACGAGCAGTACTTC.

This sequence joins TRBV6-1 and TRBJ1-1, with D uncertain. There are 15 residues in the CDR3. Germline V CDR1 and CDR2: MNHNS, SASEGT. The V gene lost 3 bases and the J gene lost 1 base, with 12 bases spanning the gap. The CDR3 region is CASSESVSQNTEAFF. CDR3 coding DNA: TGTGCCAGCAGTGAGTCGGTTAGCCAGAACACTGAAGCTTTCTTT.

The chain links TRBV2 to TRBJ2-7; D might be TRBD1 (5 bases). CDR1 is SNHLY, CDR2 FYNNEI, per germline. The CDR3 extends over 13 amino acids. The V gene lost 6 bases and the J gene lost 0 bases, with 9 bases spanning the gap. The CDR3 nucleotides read TGTGCCAGCAGGAGACAGCCCTCCTACGAGCAGTACTTC. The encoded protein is CASRRQPSYEQYF.

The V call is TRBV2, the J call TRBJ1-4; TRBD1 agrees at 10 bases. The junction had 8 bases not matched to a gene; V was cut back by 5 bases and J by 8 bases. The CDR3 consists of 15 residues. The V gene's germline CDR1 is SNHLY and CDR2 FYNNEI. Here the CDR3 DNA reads TGTGCCAGCAGTCGACAGGGGGCAGGAGGGGAAAAACTGTTTTTT. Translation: CASSRQGAGGEKLFF.

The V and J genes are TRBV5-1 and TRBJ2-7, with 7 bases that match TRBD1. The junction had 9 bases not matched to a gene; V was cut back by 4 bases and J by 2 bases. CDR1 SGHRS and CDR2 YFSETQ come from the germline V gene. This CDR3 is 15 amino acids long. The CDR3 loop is CASSLVGQSAYEQYF. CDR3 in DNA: TGCGCCAGCAGCCTAGTGGGACAGAGTGCCTACGAGCAGTACTTC.

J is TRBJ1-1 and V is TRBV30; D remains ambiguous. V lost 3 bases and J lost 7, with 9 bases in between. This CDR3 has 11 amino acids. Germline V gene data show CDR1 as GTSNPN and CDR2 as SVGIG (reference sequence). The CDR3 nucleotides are TGTGCCTGGAGGGATGGCGGTGAAGCTTTCTTT. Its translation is CAWRDGGEAFF.

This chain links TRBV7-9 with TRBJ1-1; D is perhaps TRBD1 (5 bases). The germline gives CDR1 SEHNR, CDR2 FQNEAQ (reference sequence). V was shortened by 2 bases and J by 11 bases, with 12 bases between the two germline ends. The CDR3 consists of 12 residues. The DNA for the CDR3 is TGTGCCAGCAGCTTATTCCAGGGTAGGGCTTTCTTT. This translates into CASSLFQGRAFF.